The clone carrying this T cell receptor beta chain was counted between two and nine times. These data belong to a study of blood T cell repertoires in COVID-19. Only in-frame clones appear in the TCRdb table, and some are missing; sequencing was by immunoSEQ multiplex PCR. The data show about 85,000 clones, roughly 80% seen once. The clonotype comes from a man between 65 and 85 years old with acute or convalescent COVID-19. Sequencing input: peripheral blood.

CDR3 bases: TGTGCCAGCAGTGAAGCGCTTCCGGGGACAGCCTACGAGCAGTACTTC. Amino acid sequence: CASSEALPGTAYEQYF. This sequence joins TRBV6-1 and TRBJ2-7, with 7 positions matching TRBD1. Germline V CDR1 and CDR2: MNHNS, SASEGT. This CDR3 region has 16 residues. J gave up 2 bases and V 0 bases, and 7 bases lay outside the gene matches.